What follows describes a single TCR beta chain. Its target is unknown. The sample is drawn from a study of T cells in Graves' hyperthyroidism and ophthalmopathy. Researchers took RNA transcripts and amplified the TCR beta CDR3 regions from them. HTBI primers drove first-round RT-PCR of the TCR CDR3. TCRdb re-called the multiplex PCR reads through MiXCR, storing one row per CDR3 protein. The data hold hundreds of thousands of distinct CDR3 sequences, with roughly a sixth observed a single time. The diagnoses drew upon clinical symptoms, serum thyroxine and TRAb, thyroid ultrasound and orbital computed tomography. Each 10 ml fresh peripheral blood draw supplied the PBMCs. The CDR3 loop spans 14 amino acids. V lost 2 bases, J lost 5 bases, and 4 bases stayed unmatched. Germline CDR1 and CDR2: DFQATT and SNEGSKA (reference sequence). Study-wide results and limits: Blood also carried most thyroid clonotypes expanded above 0.001.

This clonotype was sampled from a young woman with Graves' hyperthyroidism. The specimen was blood. This chain connects TRBV20-1 to TRBJ2-1; TRBD1 aligns across 9 bases. The CDR3 bases are TGCAGTGCTAGAAGGGACAGGGTGGACAATGAGCAGTTCTTC. This sequence encodes CSARRDRVDNEQFF.